Shown below are 27 T cell receptor beta chains from a single sample sequenced in a study of T cell clonality in common variable immunodeficiency. Libraries were prepared by immunoSEQ multiplex PCR; TCRdb keeps only in-frame clonotypes and omits some of them. This sample carries around 50,000 clones, none of them present only once. The sequencing input was peripheral blood mononuclear cells. These TCRs come from a person aged 18 to 70 in good health.

This clone showed up many times. The missing CDR3 end, 3 residues past where the read stops, is filled in from the germline J gene. The rearrangement joins TRBV13 to TRBJ2-7, with a weak D call TRBD2 (6 bases). Looked up from germline, CDR1 is PRHDT and CDR2 is FYEKMQ (reference sequence). This CDR3 is built from 13 residues. The V and J ends lost 5 bases and 6 bases respectively, with 14 bases between them. Partial CDR3 DNA: TGTGCCAGCAGCCGGGACTCTGGAACCGAG. Translated, it gives CASSRDSGTE. The entire CDR3 sequence reads CASSRDSGTEQYF.

At least ten counts were recorded for this clone. The part of the CDR3 DNA that was read is TGCAGTGCTAGATCAGGACTAGCGGAAACCACCGGGGAG. Residues: CSARSGLAETTGE. The entire CDR3 sequence reads CSARSGLAETTGELFF. The V gene is TRBV20-1, the J gene TRBJ2-2, with 10 bases identical to TRBD2. The read stops 3 residues short of the end of the CDR3; the missing end is completed from the germline J gene. The CDR3 runs 16 residues. Germline lookup yields CDR1 DFQATT and CDR2 SNEGSKA (reference sequence). J lost 4 bases, V lost 2 bases, and 7 bases had no gene match.

At least ten counts were recorded for this clone. The CDR3 end lies 3 residues beyond the end of the read and is filled in from the germline J gene. The gene calls are TRBV19 and TRBJ1-2; D remains unclear. Germline assignment: CDR1 LNHDA and CDR2 SQIVND (reference sequence). This CDR3 region has 17 residues. CDR3 bases read: TGTGCCAGTAGTAACCCCTTTCAGGATGTCGCCCCCGACGAG. This codes for CASSNPFQDVAPDE. In full, the CDR3 is CASSNPFQDVAPDEYTF.

This clone has a count of ten or more. Read sequence stops 3 residues before the CDR3 end, and the germline J gene provides the missing end. The rearrangement links TRBV5-1 to TRBJ2-7; TRBD2 agrees at 9 bases. Germline CDR1 and CDR2: SGHRS and YFSETQ. Trimming took 4 bases from V and 4 from J; bases not matched to a gene: 15. The CDR3 is made up of 17 amino acids. The part of the CDR3 DNA that was read is TGCGCCAGCAGCCCGGAGGGGCGGGGGGGCCTGTCATACGAG. Protein product: CASSPEGRGGLSYE. The whole CDR3 protein is CASSPEGRGGLSYEQYF.

In the case of this clone: The sequenced fragment ends 3 residues before the CDR3 boundary, so the rest is inferred from the germline J gene. The rearrangement links TRBV18 to TRBJ2-1; TRBD2 agrees at 7 bases. The V gene end was trimmed by 3 bases and the J gene end by 6 bases; junction bases not matched to a gene: 2. Germline-derived CDR1 and CDR2 are KGHSH and LQKENI. The CDR3 has 13 amino acids. Incomplete CDR3 DNA: TGTGCCAGCTCACCGGGCGGGAGCAATGAG. Protein sequence: CASSPGGSNE. From start to end, the CDR3 is CASSPGGSNEQFF.

In this sample, this clone turned up many times. The read is 3 residues too short to cover the CDR3 end, so that end is filled in from the germline J gene. The chain combines TRBV7-2 with TRBJ2-1; TRBD2 aligns across 8 bases. The V gene's germline CDR1 is SGHTA and CDR2 FQGNSA. V lost 4 bases, J lost 4 bases, and 6 bases stayed unmatched. The CDR3 is 15 residues long. CDR3 DNA, as far as it was read: TGTGCCAGCAGCTCCCGGTTAGCGGGATACAATGAG. As protein: CASSSRLAGYNE. The whole CDR3 sequence reads CASSSRLAGYNEQFF.

This clone occurred many times. The read stops 3 residues short of the end of the CDR3; the missing end is completed from the germline J gene. V and J are TRBV6-2 or TRBV6-3 and TRBJ2-3; 8 bases map to TRBD2. CDR1 and CDR2 (germline): MNHEY, SVGEGT. There are 17 residues in the CDR3. V was pared by 7 bases and J by 2 bases, with 14 bases of the junction left unmatched. The CDR3 reads CASNLHKLAVNTDTQYF. Partial CDR3 DNA: TGTGCCAGCAACCTTCATAAACTAGCGGTAAACACAGATACG.

This clone was detected many times. The read stops 3 residues short of the end of the CDR3; the missing end is completed from the germline J gene. The chain employs TRBV20-1 and TRBJ2-5; 10 bases line up with TRBD2. Germline trimming cut 5 bases from V and 6 bases from J; bases unmatched to any gene: 12. The CDR3 runs to 15 residues. Germline lookup yields CDR1 DFQATT and CDR2 SNEGSKA (reference sequence). The chain's CDR3 is CSAEGTSVALQTQYF. The DNA read from the CDR3 is TGCAGTGCTGAGGGGACTAGCGTAGCTCTGCAGACC.

This clone appeared many times. Read sequence stops 3 residues before the CDR3 end, and the germline J gene provides the missing end. The chain links TRBV19 to TRBJ2-1; 9 nucleotides align to TRBD1. The CDR3 has 14 residues. The germline CDR1 and CDR2 sequences are LNHDA and SQIVND (reference sequence). J lost 4 bases, V lost 5 bases, and 3 bases had no gene match. CDR3 amino acids: CASSPGTGYNEQFF. Partial CDR3 DNA: TGTGCCAGTAGTCCGGGGACAGGGTACAATGAG.

This clone was observed at least ten times. From the germline J gene comes the end of the CDR3, since the read stops 3 residues before it. The chain couples TRBV20-1 to TRBJ2-1, with TRBD2 matching over 11 bases. V was pared by 0 bases and J by 2 bases, with 3 bases of the junction left unmatched. Per germline, CDR1 DFQATT and CDR2 SNEGSKA (reference sequence). The CDR3 loop spans 16 amino acids. The sequenced part of the CDR3 DNA is TGCAGTGCTAGAGACCATAGCGGGGGGGCCTACAATGAG. Protein product: CSARDHSGGAYNE. The whole CDR3 sequence reads CSARDHSGGAYNEQFF.

This clone was recorded many times. With the read ending 3 residues before the CDR3 end, the germline J gene is used to fill in that end. The chain is built from TRBV12-3 or TRBV12-4 and TRBJ2-2; 8 bases fit TRBD2. The CDR3 contains 18 residues. With 1 base clipped from V and 7 bases from J, the junction kept 14 bases outside the gene matches. The CDR3 bases that were read are TGTGCCAGCAGTTTAGGAACGCGAGCGGGAGAGGGGATCGGGGAG. Translation gives CASSLGTRAGEGIGE. The CDR3 reads in full as CASSLGTRAGEGIGELFF.

This clone was counted at least ten times. The read terminates 3 residues ahead of where the CDR3 ends, so the germline J gene completes it. The genes are TRBV20-1 and TRBJ1-1; D is perhaps TRBD1 (6 bases). Germline CDR1 and CDR2: DFQATT and SNEGSKA (reference sequence). V was pared by 2 bases and J by 1 base, with 8 bases between. The CDR3 contains 13 residues. The CDR3 reads CSARKDRNTEAFF. The CDR3 DNA, read in part, is TGCAGTGCTAGAAAGGACAGGAACACTGAA.

This clone was detected ten times or more. The read is 3 residues too short to cover the CDR3 end, so that end is filled in from the germline J gene. V is TRBV5-1 and J is TRBJ2-7, with 9 bases matching TRBD1. The V gene's germline CDR1 is SGHRS and CDR2 YFSETQ. With V trimmed by 0 bases and J by 5 bases, 9 bases remained unmatched. The CDR3 runs to 16 residues. The CDR3 protein is CASSLGGTGSIHEQYF. CDR3 bases read: TGCGCCAGCAGCTTGGGGGGGACAGGGTCGATACACGAG.

The sample holds many counts of this clone. The read gets to within 3 residues of the CDR3 end, and the germline J gene fills in the rest. This chain uses TRBV7-2 with TRBJ2-7, with D possibly being TRBD1 (5 bases). Trimming left V 4 bases short and J 2 bases short, with 9 bases between. Per germline, CDR1 SGHTA and CDR2 FQGNSA. This CDR3 is built from 13 residues. The sequenced CDR3 bases are TGTGCCAGCAGCTCGACAGTCGCCTACGAG. Translation gives CASSSTVAYE. The entire CDR3 sequence reads CASSSTVAYEQYF. Using reference TRBV7-2 and TRBJ2-7 for the parts outside the CDR3, the full variable domain is GAGVSQSPSNKVTEKGKDVELRCDPISGHTALYWYRQSLGQGLEFLIYFQGNSAPDKSGLPSDRFSAERTGGSVSTLTIQRTQQEDSAVYLCASSSTVAYEQYFGPGTRLTVT.

This clone was observed many times. This CDR3 reads CAWNLGGDTEAFF. Incomplete CDR3 DNA: TGTGCCTGGAACCTCGGCGGGGACACTGAA. The V call is TRBV30, the J call TRBJ1-1; D is undetermined. Coverage ceases 3 residues before the CDR3 finishes, and the germline J gene fills in the end. The CDR3 extends over 13 amino acids. The germline V gene encodes CDR1 GTSNPN and CDR2 SVGIG (reference sequence). Trimming shortened V by 4 bases and J by 3 bases, and 12 bases separated the two germline ends.

This clone occurred many times. The read finishes 3 residues shy of the CDR3 end, and the germline J gene is used to complete it. The genes are TRBV30 and TRBJ2-7, with D maybe TRBD1 (6 bases). Trimming cost V 3 bases and J 6 bases, with 18 bases left between them. The germline CDR1 and CDR2 sequences are GTSNPN and SVGIG (reference sequence). The CDR3 totals 14 residues. The sequenced part of the CDR3 DNA is TGTGCCTGGAGGGGGGCTTTTGTCGGAGTCGAG. Residues: CAWRGAFVGVE. The whole CDR3 protein reads CAWRGAFVGVEQYF. Looking up the rest from reference TRBV30 and TRBJ2-7 gives the full variable domain: SQTIHQWPATLVQPVGSPLSLECTVEGTSNPNLYWYRQAAGRGLQLLFYSVGIGQISSEVPQNLSASRPQDRQFILSSKKLLLSDSGFYLCAWRGAFVGVEQYFGPGTRLTVT.

Comments on this clone: The read comes to an end 3 residues before the CDR3 does, leaving the germline J gene to fill in the end. The chain combines TRBV7-9 with TRBJ1-3; TRBD1 might be the D (5 bases). V lost 5 bases, J lost 4 bases, and 15 bases lay in between. The germline CDR1 and CDR2 sequences are SEHNR and FQNEAQ (reference sequence). The CDR3 length is 15 residues. The sequenced part of the CDR3 DNA is TGTGCCAGCAGCCAGACAGCCCGGAGGGGAAACACC. Its translation is CASSQTARRGNT. The entire CDR3 reads CASSQTARRGNTIYF. The full variable domain, rest sourced from reference TRBV7-9 and TRBJ1-3, is DTGVSQNPRHKITKRGQNVTFRCDPISEHNRLYWYRQTLGQGPEFLTYFQNEAQLEKSRLLSDRFSAERPKGSFSTLEIQRTEQGDSAMYLCASSQTARRGNTIYFGEGSWLTVV.

This clone appeared many times. The sequenced fragment ends 3 residues before the CDR3 boundary, so the rest is inferred from the germline J gene. The chain combines TRBV19 with TRBJ1-5; 8 nucleotides agree with TRBD1. The CDR3 consists of 15 residues. V lost 4 bases to trimming and J lost 3 bases; unmatched junction nucleotides: 5. Germline CDR1 and CDR2: LNHDA and SQIVND (reference sequence). The CDR3 bases that were read are TGTGCCAGTAGTACGACAGGGGAGTACAATCAGCCC. Protein: CASSTTGEYNQP. The full-length CDR3 reads as CASSTTGEYNQPQHF.

This clone has a count of ten or more. Coverage ceases 3 residues before the CDR3 finishes, and the germline J gene fills in the end. This chain links TRBV7-2 with TRBJ1-2; D is unclear. The CDR3 has 14 residues. The V end was cut by 5 bases, the J end by 6 bases, with 16 bases between. Germline CDR1 and CDR2: SGHTA and FQGNSA. Here the CDR3 reads CASSASWTADGYTF. CDR3 DNA, as far as it was read: TGTGCCAGCAGCGCCTCATGGACTGCCGATGGC. Filled out from reference TRBV7-2 and TRBJ1-2, the complete variable domain reads GAGVSQSPSNKVTEKGKDVELRCDPISGHTALYWYRQSLGQGLEFLIYFQGNSAPDKSGLPSDRFSAERTGGSVSTLTIQRTQQEDSAVYLCASSASWTADGYTFGSGTRLTVV.

Regarding this clone: The sequence runs out 3 residues before the end of the CDR3; the remainder is reconstructed from the germline J gene. This chain uses TRBV29-1 with TRBJ1-2; no reliable D call. This CDR3 is built from 13 residues. From germline, CDR1 is SQVTM and CDR2 ANQGSEA. The CDR3 spells CSVGTDWQDTYTF. The CDR3 DNA, read in part, is TGCAGCGTTGGAACAGATTGGCAGGATACC.

This clone has a count of ten or more. CDR3 residues: CASSQGQGGDTQYF. Incomplete CDR3 DNA: TGTGCCAGCAGCCAAGGACAGGGAGGTGATACG. The rearrangement uses TRBV9 and TRBJ2-3; the match to TRBD1 covers 8 bases. The DNA ends 3 residues before the CDR3 does, and the rest of the CDR3 is filled in from the germline J gene. J lost 6 bases, V lost 4 bases, and 7 bases had no gene match. This CDR3 spans 14 amino acids. Looked up from germline, CDR1 is SGDLS and CDR2 is YYNGEE.

This clone has ten or more counts. The DNA ends 3 residues before the CDR3 does, and the rest of the CDR3 is filled in from the germline J gene. This rearrangement joins TRBV5-1 to TRBJ1-2, with no clear D. CDR1 and CDR2 (germline): SGHRS, YFSETQ. The CDR3 is 14 residues long. Trimming stripped 1 base from V and 5 bases from J, with 12 bases between. The CDR3 bases that were read are TGCGCCAGCAGCTTGAACCCCGGTTTTTATGGC. Translating gives CASSLNPGFYG. The CDR3 as a whole reads CASSLNPGFYGYTF.

This clone has ten or more counts. The CDR3 extends 3 residues past the end of the read, so its final part is completed from the germline J gene. The chain uses TRBV29-1 and TRBJ1-4; unclear D gene. The CDR3 spans 12 residues. V lost 7 bases to trimming and J lost 8 bases, with 14 bases between them. Germline CDR1 reads SQVTM; CDR2 reads ANQGSEA. Incomplete CDR3 DNA: TGCAGCGCCCGGGGAATAGGGGAAAAA. Protein: CSARGIGEK. From start to end, the CDR3 is CSARGIGEKLFF.

This clone was seen ten or more times. The CDR3 extends 3 residues past the end of the read, so its final part is completed from the germline J gene. The chain recombines TRBV2 with TRBJ2-1; 13 nucleotides match TRBD2. Germline V CDR1 and CDR2: SNHLY, FYNNEI. J gave up 1 base and V 4 bases, and 7 bases lay outside the gene matches. The CDR3 totals 18 residues. The covered CDR3 bases are TGTGCCAGCAGTGCGAGGACTAGCGGGAGCGAGTCCTACAATGAG. The encoded protein is CASSARTSGSESYNE. The whole CDR3 is CASSARTSGSESYNEQFF.

The sample holds many counts of this clone. The CDR3 end lies 3 residues beyond the end of the read and is filled in from the germline J gene. The chain carries TRBV6-2 or TRBV6-3 and TRBJ2-3; D is perhaps TRBD1 (6 bases). Germline V CDR1 and CDR2: MNHEY, SVGEGT. The CDR3 loop spans 15 amino acids. CDR3 sequence reads: CASSKTRTEPETQYF. CDR3 bases read: TGTGCCAGCAGTAAAACCAGGACAGAGCCGGAGACG.

This clone was detected many times. The read comes to an end 3 residues before the CDR3 does, leaving the germline J gene to fill in the end. This sequence joins TRBV7-2 and TRBJ2-3; no definite D call. Germline V gives CDR1 SGHTA, CDR2 FQGNSA. Trimming took 0 bases from V and 6 from J, leaving 13 bases between them. The CDR3 contains 15 residues. This CDR3 is CASSLAGLDGDTQYF. The part of the CDR3 DNA that was read is TGTGCCAGCAGCTTAGCTGGTCTAGACGGGGATACG. Filled out from reference TRBV7-2 and TRBJ2-3, the complete variable domain reads GAGVSQSPSNKVTEKGKDVELRCDPISGHTALYWYRQSLGQGLEFLIYFQGNSAPDKSGLPSDRFSAERTGGSVSTLTIQRTQQEDSAVYLCASSLAGLDGDTQYFGPGTRLTVL.

This clone was picked up many times. The missing CDR3 end, 3 residues past where the read stops, is filled in from the germline J gene. The chain carries TRBV20-1 and TRBJ1-4; the D is unclear. Germline V CDR1 and CDR2: DFQATT, SNEGSKA (reference sequence). The CDR3 consists of 17 residues. The germline V and J ends were trimmed by 3 bases and 6 bases, with 23 bases remaining between them. The CDR3 bases that were read are TGCAGTGCTAGTCGATACGATTCGCAGGAGGCAGATGAAAAA. This codes for CSASRYDSQEADEK. The whole CDR3 protein reads CSASRYDSQEADEKLFF.